The 23 T cell receptor beta chains below were found in one sample sequenced in a study of cytomegalovirus exposure and HLA in healthy donors. This PCR relied on a set of 60 Vbeta primers and 13 Jbeta primers. Repertoires were generated with immunoSEQ multiplex PCR, while TCRdb's copy carries only in-frame clones and drops some. The sample has about 140,000 clones; around 78% are singletons. The sequencing sample was made of PBMCs. Receptors originate from a man aged 35 to 55 in good health and CMV-seronegative.

The chain combines TRBV5-1 with TRBJ2-5; D remains unclear. Germline-derived CDR1 and CDR2 are SGHRS and YFSETQ. The CDR3 totals 12 residues. Trimming cost V 5 bases and J 4 bases, with 9 bases left between them. In nucleotides, the CDR3 is TGCGCCAGCAGGCGTGGGCGAGAGACCCAGTACTTC. This gives the protein CASRRGRETQYF.

Turning to this clone: Other DNA variants within this sample encode the same CDR3. The chain couples TRBV5-1 to TRBJ2-1, with unresolved D. The CDR3 extends over 15 amino acids. Germline V lookup: CDR1 SGHRS, CDR2 YFSETQ. The V gene lost 0 bases and the J gene lost 1 base, with 8 bases spanning the gap. CDR3 residues: CASSLGDTSYNEQFF. The CDR3 bases are TGCGCCAGCAGCTTGGGAGACACTTCCTACAATGAGCAGTTCTTC.

The V call is TRBV28, the J call TRBJ2-1; TRBD2 aligns across 7 bases. V lost 6 bases to trimming and J lost 1 base; unmatched junction nucleotides: 6. The CDR3 loop spans 15 amino acids. Germline CDR1 MDHEN, CDR2 SYDVKM. Here the CDR3 reads CASSFDGGSYNEQFF. DNA of the CDR3: TGTGCCAGCAGCTTCGACGGGGGGTCCTACAATGAGCAGTTCTTC.

This clone has a handful of counts. J is TRBJ2-2 and V is TRBV30; 7 bases map to TRBD2. V lost 1 base to trimming and J lost 0 bases; unmatched junction nucleotides: 2. The CDR3 is made up of 15 amino acids. CDR1 is GTSNPN and CDR2 is SVGIG in the germline V gene (reference sequence). The CDR3 reads CAWSGGLTNTGELFF. Here the CDR3 DNA reads TGTGCCTGGAGTGGGGGACTAACGAACACCGGGGAGCTGTTTTTT.

The gene calls are TRBV2 and TRBJ2-5; D possibly corresponds to TRBD2 (6 bases). CDR3 size: 13 residues. Germline CDR1 SNHLY, CDR2 FYNNEI. The V end lost 6 bases, the J end lost 5 bases, and 13 bases lay between the germline ends. CDR3 nucleotides: TGTGCCAGCAGGGGGACTCCTGGGGAGACCCAGTACTTC. This codes for CASRGTPGETQYF.

The chain joins TRBV5-4 to TRBJ2-3, with TRBD1 matching 9 bases. This CDR3 has 17 residues. Germline V gene data show CDR1 as SGHNT and CDR2 as YYREEE (reference sequence). The junction had 11 bases not matched to a gene; V was cut back by 0 bases and J by 6 bases. DNA of the CDR3: TGTGCCAGCAGCTTGGATCCGGGACAGGGCCCCACGGATACGCAGTATTTT. Its translation is CASSLDPGQGPTDTQYF.

The rearrangement links TRBV9 to TRBJ1-3; D unresolved. This CDR3 is built from 18 residues. Germline CDR1 reads SGDLS; CDR2 reads YYNGEE. V dropped 0 bases and J dropped 0 bases, with 16 bases sitting between them. CDR3 residues: CASSVASEGTISGNTIYF. Written as DNA, the CDR3 is TGTGCCAGCAGCGTAGCTAGCGAGGGAACTATCTCTGGAAACACCATATATTTT.

The chain joins TRBV27 to TRBJ2-3; 7 bases are shared with TRBD2. Germline-derived CDR1 and CDR2 are MNHEY and SMNVEV (reference sequence). The V gene end was trimmed by 5 bases and the J gene end by 5 bases; junction bases not matched to a gene: 4. The CDR3 is made up of 13 amino acids. CDR3 sequence (DNA): TGTGCCAGCAGTCCCTTAGCGGGAGATACGCAGTATTTT. Its translation is CASSPLAGDTQYF.

This chain uses TRBV30 with TRBJ1-6; 8 positions match TRBD1. The V gene end was trimmed by 3 bases and the J gene end by 4 bases; junction bases not matched to a gene: 5. This CDR3 contains 15 residues. CDR1 and CDR2 (germline): GTSNPN, SVGIG (reference sequence). The CDR3 region has the DNA TGTGCCTGGAGGGGGACAGGATTTTATAATTCACCCCTCCACTTT. It translates to CAWRGTGFYNSPLHF.

The rearrangement links TRBV5-1 to TRBJ2-3; 9 bases map to TRBD1. Losses at the gene ends were 3 bases for V and 3 bases for J; bases not matched to a gene: 5. Germline V gene lookup returns CDR1 SGHRS and CDR2 YFSETQ. The CDR3 is 15 residues long. The CDR3 loop reads CASSSGTGTTDTQYF. CDR3 nucleotides: TGCGCCAGCAGCTCCGGGACAGGGACGACAGATACGCAGTATTTT. Using reference TRBV5-1 and TRBJ2-3 for the parts outside the CDR3, the full variable domain is KAGVTQTPRYLIKTRGQQVTLSCSPISGHRSVSWYQQTPGQGLQFLFEYFSETQRNKGNFPGRFSGRQFSNSRSEMNVSTLELGDSALYLCASSSGTGTTDTQYFGPGTRLTVL.

The chain links TRBV21-1 to TRBJ2-5; the table's D call, TRBD1, was not checked against the DNA. TRBV21-1 is a pseudogene. This CDR3 has 14 amino acids. The CDR3 protein is CASSPQGWGETQYF. Here the CDR3 DNA reads TGTGCCAGCAGCCCACAGGGTTGGGGAGAGACCCAGTACTTC.

The chain is built from TRBV7-8 and TRBJ2-3; 14 nucleotides align to TRBD2. Germline CDR1 and CDR2: SGHVS and FQNEAQ. Trimming took 2 bases from V and 1 from J; bases not matched to a gene: 8. The CDR3 loop spans 19 amino acids. The CDR3 DNA follows: TGTGCCAGCAGCTTAAATCCGGGACTAGCGGGAGCTGGCACAGATACGCAGTATTTT. Translating gives CASSLNPGLAGAGTDTQYF.

This chain links TRBV5-6 with TRBJ2-1; a weak D match, TRBD2 (6 bases). V dropped 6 bases and J dropped 4 bases, with 11 bases sitting between them. The CDR3 length is 13 residues. Germline V gene sequence: CDR1 SGHDT, CDR2 YYEEEE. CDR3 region: CASTIGTYNEQFF. The CDR3 DNA is TGTGCCAGCACTATAGGGACTTACAATGAGCAGTTCTTC.

The chain couples TRBV2 to TRBJ2-7; 13 bases fit TRBD2. The CDR3 runs to 14 residues. V dropped 6 bases and J dropped 4; count of bases not matched to a gene: 3. CDR1 and CDR2 (germline): SNHLY, FYNNEI. DNA for the CDR3: TGTGCCAGCAGCCGACTAGCGGGGGGATACGAGCAGTACTTC. This encodes CASSRLAGGYEQYF.

The chain has TRBV10-3 and TRBJ2-7, with 14 nucleotides matching TRBD2. Germline-derived CDR1 and CDR2 are ENHRY and SYGVKD. V was pared by 4 bases and J by 0 bases, with 2 bases of the junction left unmatched. There are 16 residues in the CDR3. CDR3 amino acids: CAISGGTSGGSYEQYF. The CDR3 nucleotides read TGTGCCATCAGTGGGGGGACTAGCGGGGGCTCCTACGAGCAGTACTTC.

J is TRBJ2-7 and V is TRBV19; 10 nucleotides align to TRBD2. The germline gives CDR1 LNHDA, CDR2 SQIVND (reference sequence). J was trimmed by 3 bases and V by 2 bases; bases with no gene match: 4. The CDR3 consists of 15 residues. In DNA form, the CDR3 reads TGTGCCAGTAGTATACAGCGGGGGGGTGTCTACGAGCAGTACTTC. Its translation is CASSIQRGGVYEQYF. The whole variable domain, filled in from reference TRBV19 and TRBJ2-7, reads DGGITQSPKYLFRKEGQNVTLSCEQNLNHDAMYWYRQDPGQGLRLIYYSQIVNDFQKGDIAEGYSVSREKKESFPLTVTSAQKNPTAFYLCASSIQRGGVYEQYFGPGTRLTVT.

The chain is built from TRBV4-3 and TRBJ2-7; 10 bases match TRBD2. In germline, CDR1 is LGHNA, CDR2 YSLEER. The CDR3 is 15 amino acids. J was trimmed by 3 bases and V by 3 bases; bases with no gene match: 5. CDR3 DNA sequence: TGCGCCAGCAGCCAGGAGCGGGAGGGCTTCTACGAGCAGTACTTC. It translates to CASSQEREGFYEQYF.

The chain carries TRBV27 and TRBJ1-3; maybe TRBD1 (6 bases). Deletions cut 6 bases from V and 0 bases from J, with 9 bases between. The CDR3 is 14 residues long. From germline, CDR1 is MNHEY and CDR2 SMNVEV (reference sequence). The CDR3 here is CASSPGASGNTIYF. The CDR3 DNA follows: TGTGCCAGCAGCCCAGGGGCCTCTGGAAACACCATATATTTT.

The chain recombines TRBV4-2 with TRBJ2-7, with 10 positions matching TRBD2. After removal of 1 base from V and 3 bases from J, the junction contained 6 bases not matched to a gene. This CDR3 region has 16 residues. Germline values: CDR1 LGHNA, CDR2 YNFKEQ. CDR3: CASSQALAGRFYEQYF. CDR3 in DNA: TGTGCCAGCAGCCAAGCACTAGCGGGACGATTCTACGAGCAGTACTTC.

The genes are TRBV4-3 and TRBJ2-7; D gene unclear. The CDR3 consists of 14 residues. V was trimmed by 0 bases and J by 5 bases, leaving 11 bases between them. CDR1 and CDR2 from the germline V gene are LGHNA and YSLEER. CDR3 DNA: TGCGCCAGCAGCCAAGATGGCAGGTTGGACGAGCAGTACTTC. It codes for CASSQDGRLDEQYF.

The gene calls are TRBV4-3 and TRBJ2-7; D is undetermined. Germline V CDR1 and CDR2: LGHNA, YSLEER. The germline V and J ends were trimmed by 1 base and 3 bases, with 16 bases remaining between them. This CDR3 is built from 16 residues. Written as DNA, the CDR3 is TGCGCCAGCAGCCAAGTTAGTGGCGACTCGGGCTACGAGCAGTACTTC. It is translated as CASSQVSGDSGYEQYF.

This clone was detected only a few times. V and J are TRBV6-1 and TRBJ2-5; tentative D call: TRBD1 (6 bases). V gave up 2 bases and J gave up 1 base, with 8 bases separating them. CDR1 is MNHNS and CDR2 is SASEGT in the germline V gene. This CDR3 region has 14 residues. The CDR3 reads CASSEQGPQETQYF. For the CDR3, the DNA is TGTGCCAGCAGTGAACAGGGGCCCCAAGAGACCCAGTACTTC.

The CDR3 region is CASSFTVGAPNTEAFF. CDR3 coding DNA: TGTGCCAGCAGCTTTACGGTAGGGGCTCCGAACACTGAAGCTTTCTTT. The chain recombines TRBV6-6 with TRBJ1-1, with TRBD1 as a possible D gene (5 bases). The CDR3 covers 16 residues. In germline, CDR1 is MNHNY, CDR2 SVGAGI (reference sequence). V lost 6 bases, J lost 1 base, and 18 bases lay in between.